This T cell receptor beta chain stems from a study of control samples from healthy donors and cancer patients. Measured with immunoSEQ multiplex PCR; TCRdb has only the in-frame clones, and not every one. This table holds over 25,000 clones, 87% found once. V lost 0 bases and J lost 7; bases outside the gene matches: 5. Germline CDR1 reads LGHNA; CDR2 reads YNFKEQ. The CDR3 has 16 residues. There are a few counts of this clone. The rearrangement uses TRBV4-2 and TRBJ2-2; 10 bases map to TRBD2. The specimen was formalin-fixed, paraffin-embedded tissue. This clonotype originated in a female donor with melanoma. The CDR3: CASSQETSGASGELFF. The CDR3 nucleotides are TGTGCCAGCAGCCAAGAAACTAGCGGGGCGAGCGGGGAGCTGTTTTTT.